Sequencing of this T cell receptor beta chain was carried out in a study of regulatory T cells in long-lasting Graves disease. Construction of the TCR beta libraries employed iRepertoire HTBI primers in conjunction with Arm-PCR of CDR3 regions. MiXCR, applied by TCRdb to the multiplex PCR reads, yields one record per CDR3 protein. The sample records around 250,000 distinct CDR3 sequences, approximately 20% being singletons. Only a few counts were recorded for this clonotype. The CDR3 is 12 amino acids. The V end lost 6 bases, the J end lost 2 bases, and 8 bases lay between the germline ends. Looked up from germline, CDR1 is DFQATT and CDR2 is SNEGSKA (reference sequence). Time point reported: newly diagnosed GD, antithyroid drugs for less than 3 months. There was RNA extracted from PBMCs, and the TCR library was made from it. The sample was also linked to a second study, of T cells in Graves' hyperthyroidism and ophthalmopathy.

This receptor was obtained from a woman in her twenties or thirties with Graves disease. The V and J genes are TRBV20-1 and TRBJ1-5; no clear D gene. The sequencing used peripheral blood mononuclear cells (PBMCs), collected at new diagnosis, from a patient treated with antithyroid drugs. In nucleotides, the CDR3 is TGCAGTGCCTACATGGGCAATCAGCCCCAGCATTTT. Translating it yields CSAYMGNQPQHF.